This TCR beta chain was retrieved from a study of T cell clonotyping in hematopoietic cell transplantation. Assay used: immunoSEQ multiplex PCR; TCRdb lists only in-frame clones, some missing. The sample gives 17,000 or so clones, 60% to 85% of which show up once; about 9.9% is in the top ten. Study observations and caveats: After transplant, recipient diversity fell while pathologically expanded clonotypes grew through day 180. Graft donor and pretransplant recipient Inverse Simpson Index values predicted broader posttransplant TCR diversity. At the given depth, recipient repertoires were over 97% de novo clonotypes. CD4 and CD8 repertoire contributions could not be separated without sorting.

This clone appeared a few times. Its specificity is unknown. This receptor was identified in a woman aged 60-70 years in good health. Some clones in this sample may be carry-over from other donors' samples. Sequenced material: peripheral blood mononuclear cells.

The CDR3 protein is CASSLVGGGETQYF. The CDR3 region has the DNA TGCGCCAGCAGCTTGGTCGGGGGAGGGGAGACCCAGTACTTC. V and J are TRBV5-1 and TRBJ2-5; 7 bases are a match to TRBD2. The V segment lost 0 bases and the J segment 5 bases; nucleotides outside the gene matches: 4. The CDR3 spans 14 residues. CDR1 SGHRS and CDR2 YFSETQ come from the germline V gene.